The source of this TCR beta chain is a study of OX40 agonist ivuxolimab in advanced cancers. Trimming shortened V by 3 bases and J by 7 bases, and 16 bases separated the two germline ends. Germline CDR1 and CDR2: KGHSH and LQKENI. This CDR3 is 14 amino acids long. Clones were sequenced by immunoSEQ multiplex PCR, and TCRdb holds only the in-frame ones, with some missing. The profile covers about 60,000 clones, with about 89% appearing a single time and around 1% taken by the ten largest. This material consisted of CD4+ or CD8+ T cells sorted from blood, taken in a trial of the OX40 agonist ivuxolimab. The chain links TRBV18 to TRBJ2-7; the D gene could be TRBD1 or TRBD2 (5 bases each). This TCR was recovered from an adult with an advanced solid tumor such as melanoma, head and neck, liver or kidney cancer. The CDR3 is CASSPGTAPGEQYF. In nucleotides, the CDR3 is TGTGCCAGCTCACCCGGGACGGCGCCTGGGGAGCAGTACTTC. Supplemented by reference TRBV18 and TRBJ2-7, the full variable domain reads NAGVMQNPRHLVRRRGQEARLRCSPMKGHSHVYWYRQLPEEGLKFMVYLQKENIIDESGMPKERFSAEFPKEGPSILRIQQVVRGDSAAYFCASSPGTAPGEQYFGPGTRLTVT.